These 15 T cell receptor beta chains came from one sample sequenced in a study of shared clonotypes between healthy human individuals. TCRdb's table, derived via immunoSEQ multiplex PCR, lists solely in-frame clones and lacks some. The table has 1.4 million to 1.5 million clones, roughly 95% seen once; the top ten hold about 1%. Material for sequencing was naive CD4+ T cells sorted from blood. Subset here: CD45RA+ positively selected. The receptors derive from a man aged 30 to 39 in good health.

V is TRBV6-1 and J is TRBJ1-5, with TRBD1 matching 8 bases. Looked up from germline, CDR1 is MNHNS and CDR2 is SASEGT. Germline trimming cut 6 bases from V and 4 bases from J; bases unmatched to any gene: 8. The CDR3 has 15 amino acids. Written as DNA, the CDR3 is TGTGCCAGCAGGATCTGGACAGGGCAAAATCAGCCCCAGCATTTT. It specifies CASRIWTGQNQPQHF.

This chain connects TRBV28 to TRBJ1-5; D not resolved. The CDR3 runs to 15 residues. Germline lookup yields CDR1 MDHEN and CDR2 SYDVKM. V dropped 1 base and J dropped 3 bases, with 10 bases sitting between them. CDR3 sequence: CASSLLGFLNQPQHF. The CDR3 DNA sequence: TGTGCCAGCAGTTTATTGGGGTTCCTCAATCAGCCCCAGCATTTT. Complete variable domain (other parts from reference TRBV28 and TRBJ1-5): DVKVTQSSRYLVKRTGEKVFLECVQDMDHENMFWYRQDPGLGLRLIYFSYDVKMKEKGDIPEGYSVSREKKERFSLILESASTNQTSMYLCASSLLGFLNQPQHFGDGTRLSIL.

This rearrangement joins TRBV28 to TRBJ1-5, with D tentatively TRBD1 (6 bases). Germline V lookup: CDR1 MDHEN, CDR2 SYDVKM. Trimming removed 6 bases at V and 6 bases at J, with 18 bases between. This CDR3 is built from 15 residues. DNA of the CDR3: TGTGCCAGCAGACCCGGGGGGCAGGGGACTCAGCCCCAGCATTTT. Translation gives CASRPGGQGTQPQHF.

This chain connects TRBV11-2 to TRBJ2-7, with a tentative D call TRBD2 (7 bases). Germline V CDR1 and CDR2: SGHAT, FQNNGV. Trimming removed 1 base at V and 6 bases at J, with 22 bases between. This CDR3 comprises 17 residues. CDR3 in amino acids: CASSLGRGGKRQSEQYF. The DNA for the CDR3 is TGTGCCAGCAGCTTAGGAAGGGGGGGGAAGCGGCAGTCCGAGCAGTACTTC.

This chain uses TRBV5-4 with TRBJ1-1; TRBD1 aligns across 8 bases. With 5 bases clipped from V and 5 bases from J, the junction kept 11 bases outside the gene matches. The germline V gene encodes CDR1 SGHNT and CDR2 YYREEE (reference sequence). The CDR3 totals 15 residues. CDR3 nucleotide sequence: TGTGCCAGCAGGAAACCAGGGGGCGTTCGGACTGAAGCTTTCTTT. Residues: CASRKPGGVRTEAFF.

In DNA form, the CDR3 reads TGTGCCAGCAGTAAAACAGGAGCTGGAAACACCATATATTTT. It specifies CASSKTGAGNTIYF. The chain has TRBV6-5 and TRBJ1-3; weak D call: TRBD1 (5 bases). The CDR3 runs 14 residues. Per the germline V gene, CDR1 is MNHEY and CDR2 is SVGAGI. With 5 bases removed from V and 2 bases from J, the gap between germline ends came to 10 bases.

The CDR3: CASSFGLAGFNEQFF. The CDR3 DNA reads TGCGCCAGCAGCTTTGGCCTAGCGGGGTTCAATGAGCAGTTCTTC. The V gene is TRBV5-1, the J gene TRBJ2-1, with 9 nucleotides matching TRBD2. Germline V gene data show CDR1 as SGHRS and CDR2 as YFSETQ. This CDR3 comprises 15 residues. Germline trimming cut 2 bases from V and 6 bases from J; bases unmatched to any gene: 6.

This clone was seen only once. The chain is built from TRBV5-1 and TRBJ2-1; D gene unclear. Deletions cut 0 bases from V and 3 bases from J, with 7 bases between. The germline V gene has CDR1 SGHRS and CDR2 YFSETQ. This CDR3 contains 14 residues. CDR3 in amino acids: CASSLVDDYNEQFF. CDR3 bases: TGCGCCAGCAGCTTGGTGGACGACTACAATGAGCAGTTCTTC.

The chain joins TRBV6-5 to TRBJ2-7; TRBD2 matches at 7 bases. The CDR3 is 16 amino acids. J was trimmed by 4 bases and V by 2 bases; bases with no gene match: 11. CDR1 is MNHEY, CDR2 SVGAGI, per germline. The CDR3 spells CASSYPQAGVMYEQYF. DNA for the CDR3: TGTGCCAGCAGTTACCCCCAGGCGGGAGTTATGTACGAGCAGTACTTC.

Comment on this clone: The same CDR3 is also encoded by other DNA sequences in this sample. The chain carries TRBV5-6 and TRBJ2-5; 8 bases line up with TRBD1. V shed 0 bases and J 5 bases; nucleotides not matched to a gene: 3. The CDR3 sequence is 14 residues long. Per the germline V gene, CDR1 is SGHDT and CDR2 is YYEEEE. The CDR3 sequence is CASSLVPGGETQYF. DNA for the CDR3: TGTGCCAGCAGCTTGGTTCCAGGGGGCGAGACCCAGTACTTC.

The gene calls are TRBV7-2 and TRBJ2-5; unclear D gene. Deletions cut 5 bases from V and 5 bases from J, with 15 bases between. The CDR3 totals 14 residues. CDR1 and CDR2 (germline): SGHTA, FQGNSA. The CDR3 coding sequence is TGTGCCAGCAGCGCCCCTCGCCGTACTGAGACCCAGTACTTC. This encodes CASSAPRRTETQYF.

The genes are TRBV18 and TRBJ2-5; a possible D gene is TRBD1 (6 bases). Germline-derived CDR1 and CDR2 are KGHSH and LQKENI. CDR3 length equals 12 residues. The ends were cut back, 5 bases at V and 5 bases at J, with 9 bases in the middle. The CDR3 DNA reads TGTGCCAGCTCAGGGCAGGGGGAGACCCAGTACTTC. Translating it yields CASSGQGETQYF. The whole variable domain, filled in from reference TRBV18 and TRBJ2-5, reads NAGVMQNPRHLVRRRGQEARLRCSPMKGHSHVYWYRQLPEEGLKFMVYLQKENIIDESGMPKERFSAEFPKEGPSILRIQQVVRGDSAAYFCASSGQGETQYFGPGTRLLVL.

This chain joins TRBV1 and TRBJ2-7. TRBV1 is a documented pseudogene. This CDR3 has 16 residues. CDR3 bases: TGCACCAGCAGCCATTGGGCGGAGTCAAGCTCCTACGAGCAGTACTTC. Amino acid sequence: CTSSHWAESSSYEQYF.

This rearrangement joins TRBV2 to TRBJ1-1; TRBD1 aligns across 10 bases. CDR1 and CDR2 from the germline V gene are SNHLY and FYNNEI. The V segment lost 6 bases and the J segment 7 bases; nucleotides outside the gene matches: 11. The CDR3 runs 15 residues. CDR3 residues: CASSRDRGGFGEAFF. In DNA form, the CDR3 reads TGTGCCAGCAGCCGGGACAGGGGTGGTTTTGGTGAAGCTTTCTTT.

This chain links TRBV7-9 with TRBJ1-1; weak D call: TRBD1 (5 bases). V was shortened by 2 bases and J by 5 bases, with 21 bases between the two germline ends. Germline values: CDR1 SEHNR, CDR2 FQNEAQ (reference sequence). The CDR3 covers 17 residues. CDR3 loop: CASSLFRHRKEGTEAFF. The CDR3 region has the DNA TGTGCCAGCAGCTTATTTCGTCATCGTAAGGAGGGGACTGAAGCTTTCTTT. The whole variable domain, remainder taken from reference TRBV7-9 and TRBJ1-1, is DTGVSQNPRHKITKRGQNVTFRCDPISEHNRLYWYRQTLGQGPEFLTYFQNEAQLEKSRLLSDRFSAERPKGSFSTLEIQRTEQGDSAMYLCASSLFRHRKEGTEAFFGQGTRLTVV.